One T cell receptor beta chain is described in this entry. Antigen specificity is unknown. Sequencing was limited to surgery cases with top T cell transcript signatures in brain tissue. The germline CDR1 and CDR2 sequences are SGHAT and FQNNGV. CDR3 size: 15 residues. Losses at the gene ends were 3 bases for V and 2 bases for J; bases not matched to a gene: 5. TCRdb's copy holds only in-frame clones and misses some; the assay was immunoSEQ multiplex PCR. The table has roughly 120,000 clones, roughly 92% seen once. The sample comes from a study of brain T cells in children with intractable seizures. Whole-study findings and limits: Pre-surgery blood may have been undersampled, hiding some clones.

Here the sequenced sample was peripheral blood, taken at surgery. This clonotype was sampled from a boy younger than two with hemimegalencephaly and intractable seizures. This chain connects TRBV11-2 to TRBJ2-3; the match to TRBD2 covers 7 bases. This CDR3 is CASSFRLADTDTQYF. The CDR3 DNA follows: TGTGCCAGCAGCTTCCGGCTAGCGGACACAGATACGCAGTATTTT.